This TCR beta chain appears in the sequencing data of a study of cytomegalovirus exposure and HLA in healthy donors. About the study: A previous analysis identified fewer than 130 million unique TCR beta sequences derived from roughly 180 million T cells. Study outcomes and limitations: Cytomegalovirus association was listed for approximately 160 TCR beta chains. Some V segments (TRBV6-2 and TRBV6-3 among them) were excluded as indistinguishable.

The PCR was carried out with 60 Vbeta primers and 13 Jbeta primers. Assay: immunoSEQ multiplex PCR; the TCRdb copy retains only in-frame clones and omits some. The table lists 150,000 to 200,000 clones, roughly four fifths of them singletons. This clone was seen a few times. What it recognizes is unknown. The V gene's germline CDR1 is SNHLY and CDR2 FYNNEI. V shed 6 bases, J shed 4 bases, and the junction held 8 bases outside the gene matches. This CDR3 spans 14 amino acids. The rearrangement links TRBV2 to TRBJ1-1, with TRBD1 identical over 7 bases. Sequenced material: PBMCs. The clonotype comes from a man between 18 and 29 years old in good health and CMV-seronegative. The CDR3 bases are TGTGCCAGCAGCCACATCGACAGGGCCACTGAAGCTTTCTTT. Its protein product is CASSHIDRATEAFF. Together with reference TRBV2 and TRBJ1-1, the CDR3 gives the full variable domain: EPEVTQTPSHQVTQMGQEVILRCVPISNHLYFYWYRQILGQKVEFLVSFYNNEISEKSEIFDDQFSVERPDGSNFTLKIRSTKLEDSAMYFCASSHIDRATEAFFGQGTRLTVV.